This T cell receptor (beta chain) was profiled in a study of T cell responses to AZD1222 COVID-19 vaccine. The assay was immunoSEQ multiplex PCR, and TCRdb's table has in-frame clones only and misses some. The table records 140,000 to 150,000 clones, 75% to 90% of them present only once. The CDR3 length is 13 residues. The V and J ends lost 3 bases and 9 bases respectively, with 14 bases between them. CDR1 and CDR2 (germline): WSHSY, SAAADI. This TCR was sampled from an adult in good health. The chain uses TRBV10-2 and TRBJ1-1; maybe TRBD1 (5 bases). Sequences were derived from peripheral blood, sampled on day 0 of AZD1222 vaccination. The CDR3 DNA follows: TGCGCCAGCAGTGACTACCGGGACTCAAAAGCTTTCTTT. This codes for CASSDYRDSKAFF.